This is a list of T cell receptor beta chains from one sample in a study of blood T cell repertoires in COVID-19. The assay was immunoSEQ multiplex PCR, and TCRdb's table has in-frame clones only and misses some. The sample consists of some 48,000 clones, around nine tenths of them appearing once. Source material: peripheral blood. The receptors here all came from a man between 70 and 80 years old with acute or convalescent COVID-19. Each CDR3 is given with its conserved first and last residue. Each record gives: J gene, clone size, D gene, V gene, CDR3 DNA, CDR3 protein. A D gene is named only where the DNA matches it firmly. Expanded clones get a size class; other rows say once, few or many, or leave the size out.

TRBJ2-2	-	TRBD1	TRBV19	TGTGCCAGTAGTCCGTTTGGTGGGACAGGGAGGAGCGGGGAGCTGTTTTTT	CASSPFGGTGRSGELFF
TRBJ1-6	-	-	TRBV6-2/TRBV6-3	TGTGCCAGCAGTTCCCCACGACAAGAAAATTCACCCCTCCACTTT	CASSSPRQENSPLHF
TRBJ2-1	-	-	TRBV30	TGTGCCTGGAGTGTACCTAGCTCCTACAATGAGCAGTTCTTC	CAWSVPSSYNEQFF
TRBJ2-3	-	-	TRBV6-6	TGTGCCAGCAGAAGTAGCAGCACAGATACGCAGTATTTT	CASRSSSTDTQYF
TRBJ1-1	once	TRBD1	TRBV3-1/TRBV3-2	TGTGCCAGCATTAAACTCTGGACAGGTCACACTGAAGCTTTCTTT	CASIKLWTGHTEAFF
TRBJ2-3	-	TRBD2	TRBV7-2	TGTGCCAGCAGCCGGACTAGCGGGGGGCACACCACAGATACGCAGTATTTT	CASSRTSGGHTTDTQYF
TRBJ1-2	-	TRBD1	TRBV19	TGTGCCAGTAGCCACGACAGGGGGCAGGACTATGGCTACACCTTC	CASSHDRGQDYGYTF
TRBJ1-2	once	-	TRBV6-5	TGTGCCAGCAGTTCACGACCTTGGGGGGTTTTGGATGGCTACACCTTC	CASSSRPWGVLDGYTF
TRBJ1-2	-	-	TRBV18	TGTGCCAGCTCACGCCGGGGGGGCGATGGCTACACCTTC	CASSRRGGDGYTF
TRBJ1-5	-	TRBD1	TRBV6-2/TRBV6-3	TGTGCCAGCAGTGCCTTACAGGGGGGAAGCAATCAGCCCCAGCATTTT	CASSALQGGSNQPQHF
TRBJ2-5	once	-	TRBV7-9	TGTGCCAGCAACCTTTTTGAGGGGGGGTCCTCGGAGACCCAGTACTTC	CASNLFEGGSSETQYF
TRBJ2-1	-	TRBD1	TRBV11-2	TGTGCCAGCAGCTTATACGTTGGTGGGACAGGGGCCTACAATGAGCAGTTCTTC	CASSLYVGGTGAYNEQFF
TRBJ1-2	-	-	TRBV9	TGTGCCAGCAGCTCAGTGTATGGCTACACCTTC	CASSSVYGYTF